This TCR beta chain was obtained from a study of blood T cell repertoires in COVID-19. Study-wide context: From T cells, B-cell-depleted T cells, or PBMCs came the material, which was cDNA or gDNA.

The table lists this clone with a count of one. Original handling: Amplification from reference gene primers served as the basis for estimated nucleated cell counts. Using immunoSEQ multiplex PCR, the repertoire was profiled, and TCRdb retains in-frame clones only, with some absent. V, J and clone size were drawn from that table, and D and trimming were deduced from the DNA. In the table there are about 100,000 clones, 90% of which are singletons. The germline V and J ends were trimmed by 6 bases and 7 bases, with 16 bases remaining between them. The CDR3 extends over 14 amino acids. Looked up from germline, CDR1 is MNHNY and CDR2 is SVGAGI (reference sequence).

Source material: peripheral blood. The receptor was isolated from a man between 60 and 70 years old with acute or convalescent COVID-19. The chain carries TRBV6-6 and TRBJ1-5, with TRBD1 as a possible D gene (5 bases). In DNA form, the CDR3 reads TGTGCCAGCAGACAGTCCATCAGGGTCCAGCCCCAGCATTTT. Protein product: CASRQSIRVQPQHF.